The T cell receptor beta chain described here comes from a study of OX40 agonist ivuxolimab in advanced cancers. Study-level information: Patients were dosed with the agonistic anti-OX40 (CD134) antibody ivuxolimab. The group had a mean age of around 64 years, ranged from about 23 to 85, and was around 82% male.

Trimming left V 2 bases short and J 8 bases short, with 9 bases between. Germline V gene data show CDR1 as GTSNPN and CDR2 as SVGIG (reference sequence). The CDR3 sequence is 11 residues long. TCRdb's table, derived via immunoSEQ multiplex PCR, lists solely in-frame clones and lacks some. The sample consists of about 70,000 clones, 85% to 90% of them appearing once. Baseline, cycle 4 day 1, and cycle 7 day 1 were the blood sampling points. This receptor was obtained from an adult with an advanced solid tumor such as melanoma, head and neck, liver or kidney cancer. The V gene is TRBV30, the J gene TRBJ1-2; D is undetermined. The sample was CD4+ or CD8+ T cells sorted from blood, taken in a trial of the OX40 agonist ivuxolimab. The CDR3 is CAWSLESGYTF. DNA of the CDR3: TGTGCCTGGAGTTTGGAGAGCGGCTACACCTTC. The entire variable domain, with the rest obtained from reference TRBV30 and TRBJ1-2, is as follows: SQTIHQWPATLVQPVGSPLSLECTVEGTSNPNLYWYRQAAGRGLQLLFYSVGIGQISSEVPQNLSASRPQDRQFILSSKKLLLSDSGFYLCAWSLESGYTFGSGTRLTVV.